Reported below is one TCR beta chain. Its antigen is currently unknown. The data were produced by immunoSEQ multiplex PCR, yet TCRdb's version contains in-frame clones alone and is incomplete. The table records more than 2 million clones, about 94% of them present only once. The germline V gene has CDR1 MGHRA and CDR2 YSYEKL. This CDR3 has 16 residues. V was clipped by 1 base and J by 3 bases, with 13 bases between them. This sample is drawn from a study of shared clonotypes between healthy human individuals. Turning to the study itself: Three plates were used per donor for CD4 naive, three for CD4 memory, two for CD8 naive and one for CD8 memory. Study-level results: Generation probabilities of non-shared clonotypes were lower (relative to those shared by all four donors). Sharing across four donors was highest in naive CD4 (roughly 5%) and lowest in memory CD8 (approximately 0.4%). Compared with memory subsets, naive subsets generally had larger estimated richness.

It was CD45RO-negative cells, positively selected for CCR7, that made up naive CD8 cells, with terminally differentiated effector memory CD45RA+ cells excluded. The chain joins TRBV4-1 to TRBJ2-1, with D perhaps assigned TRBD1 or TRBD2 (6 bases each). Sequences were obtained from naive CD8+ T cells sorted from blood. The origin of this receptor is a man aged 18 to 35 in good health. The CDR3 coding sequence is TGCGCCAGCAGCCAAGCGGGGGCGGACCTCTACAATGAGCAGTTCTTC. Translation: CASSQAGADLYNEQFF.